This entry is about one T cell receptor (beta chain). The repertoire was sequenced with immunoSEQ multiplex PCR; TCRdb's copy has only in-frame clones and lacks some. The data hold about 220,000 clones, with 70% to 90% observed a single time. Seattle's cohort entered during active infection and was followed longitudinally. This entry belongs to a study of blood T cell repertoires in COVID-19. Study context: Spain, Italy and the United States supplied samples that represented acute and convalescent COVID-19.

V was shortened by 5 bases and J by 8 bases, with 13 bases between the two germline ends. Germline CDR1 reads SGDLS; CDR2 reads YYNGEE. The CDR3 length is 12 residues. This sequence originates from a woman aged 65 to 85 with COVID-19, enrolled during active disease. Source material: peripheral blood. The chain couples TRBV9 to TRBJ1-2; TRBD1 might be the D (5 bases). The chain's CDR3 is CASSHGTFGYTF. CDR3 nucleotide sequence: TGTGCCAGCAGTCACGGGACTTTCGGCTACACCTTC.